What follows are 4 T cell receptor beta chains derived from one specimen sequenced in a study of early T cells in non-severe SARS-CoV-2 infection listed by TCRdb under 2021. Library construction relied on 5' RACE. The sequencer was a NextSeq 500. TCRdb applied fastp at Q25 and MiXCR to the public reads, then kept only in-frame beta chains. Rows merge per CDR3 protein into single entries with the most common DNA and genes. The sample profile shows some 62,000 distinct CDR3 sequences; approximately 9% of them were found once. The top ten constitute about 1.2% of the sample. Material for sequencing was whole blood. The receptors here all came from an adult who was a healthcare worker with PCR-confirmed SARS-CoV-2 infection or an uninfected control (not recorded which).

The chain links TRBV6-1 to TRBJ1-2; D is uncertain. Trimming removed 1 base from V and 8 bases from J, with 17 bases in between. CDR3 size: 15 residues. Per germline, CDR1 MNHNS and CDR2 SASEGT. CDR3 nucleotides: TGTGCCAGCAGTGAAGGTATTCAGGCTCTCTCGGGCTACACCTTC. This translates into CASSEGIQALSGYTF.

This clonotype was seen only a few times. The J gene is TRBJ2-2, the V gene TRBV2; D might be TRBD1 (6 bases). V was cut by 3 bases and J by 2 bases, with 13 bases left in between. This CDR3 comprises 16 residues. The germline CDR1 and CDR2 sequences are SNHLY and FYNNEI. The CDR3 coding sequence is TGTGCCAGCAGTGACCGAGGACAGCAAAACACCGGGGAGCTGTTTTTT. Translation gives CASSDRGQQNTGELFF.

This chain links TRBV2 with TRBJ1-2, with 7 bases aligning to TRBD1. Germline-derived CDR1 and CDR2 are SNHLY and FYNNEI. CDR3 length equals 14 residues. V was pared by 5 bases and J by 5 bases, with 8 bases of the junction left unmatched. The chain's CDR3 is CASSLRQGGYGYTF. CDR3 nucleotides: TGTGCCAGCAGTCTACGACAGGGCGGGTATGGCTACACCTTC.

The rearrangement uses TRBV10-3 and TRBJ2-1, with 8 bases lining up with TRBD1. J lost 9 bases, V lost 8 bases, and 9 bases had no gene match. The CDR3 consists of 13 residues. Germline V gene sequence: CDR1 ENHRY, CDR2 SYGVKD. Written as DNA, the CDR3 is TGTGCCATCGGGGGGACAGGCGGCGGTGAGCAGTTCTTC. This translates into CAIGGTGGGEQFF.